Sequencing of this TCR beta chain was carried out in a study of a mutant IDH1 vaccine in newly diagnosed glioma. Study summary: Earlier treatment was radiotherapy, temozolomide, or both, with most getting both.

Germline V gene data show CDR1 as SGHRS and CDR2 as YFSETQ. The CDR3 is 14 amino acids. V lost 1 base to trimming and J lost 9 bases, with 16 bases between them. Comment on this clone: Its antigen is unidentified.

Sample time point: week 23, last vaccination. The vaccine gave 300 ug of a 20-mer mutant IDH1 peptide subcutaneously per dose. The protocol was immunoSEQ multiplex PCR, while the TCRdb copy is restricted to in-frame clones and leaves out a portion. This table has under 70,000 clones, over 70% appearing once. Study-level findings and limits: Alterations occurring in top peripheral T cell clonotypes seemed unrelated to pseudoprogression.

The rearrangement links TRBV5-1 to TRBJ1-1, with D perhaps matching TRBD1 (6 bases). The sequenced sample was PBMCs, obtained from a glioma patient whose treatment included an IDH1 peptide vaccine. The TCR originated in a man aged 18-30 years with glioma. The CDR3 spells CASSLREGGEQAFF. Written as DNA, the CDR3 is TGCGCCAGCAGCTTGCGTGAGGGGGGTGAACAAGCTTTCTTT.